These 30 T cell receptor beta chains were sequenced from one sample in a study of blood T cell repertoires in COVID-19. Sequencing was performed with immunoSEQ multiplex PCR; in TCRdb, only in-frame clones are kept and a portion is missing. The sample holds 150,000 to 200,000 clones, 85% seen once. The sample consisted of peripheral blood. Receptors were obtained from a human donor with acute or convalescent COVID-19. The donor label of this sample is uncertain.

This chain connects TRBV15 to TRBJ2-1; 10 bases map to TRBD1. The J segment lost 7 bases and the V segment lost 3 bases, leaving 3 bases of the junction unmatched. Per germline, CDR1 LNHNV and CDR2 YYDKDF (reference sequence). The CDR3 runs 14 residues. The CDR3: CATSRDRGENEQFF. The CDR3 region has the DNA TGTGCCACCAGCAGGGACAGGGGGGAGAATGAGCAGTTCTTC. Combining the CDR3 with reference TRBV15 and TRBJ2-1 gives the whole variable domain DAMVIQNPRYQVTQFGKPVTLSCSQTLNHNVMYWYQQKSSQAPKLLFHYYDKDFNNEADTPDNFQSRRPNTSFCFLDIRSPGLGDTAMYLCATSRDRGENEQFFGPGTRLTVL.

The table lists this clone with a count of one. The chain couples TRBV11-3 to TRBJ1-1, with 10 positions matching TRBD1. Germline V gives CDR1 SGHNT, CDR2 YENEEA. V was clipped by 7 bases and J by 8 bases; unmatched bases: 13. The CDR3 has 15 residues. CDR3: CASKPQIPGQGEAFF. In nucleotides, the CDR3 is TGTGCCAGCAAACCCCAAATCCCGGGACAGGGGGAAGCTTTCTTT.

The chain recombines TRBV6-5 with TRBJ2-5; TRBD2 matches at 11 bases. The CDR3 runs to 16 residues. V lost 4 bases, J lost 1 base, and 5 bases stayed unmatched. Germline CDR1 MNHEY, CDR2 SVGAGI. In DNA form, the CDR3 reads TGTGCCAGCAGTTTTTATAGCGGGGGGGCCCAAGAGACCCAGTACTTC. Translation gives CASSFYSGGAQETQYF.

V usage is TRBV19 and J usage is TRBJ1-1; D possibly corresponds to TRBD1 (5 bases). Trimming left V 6 bases short and J 3 bases short, with 11 bases between. The germline gives CDR1 LNHDA, CDR2 SQIVND (reference sequence). CDR3 length: 13 residues. The CDR3 nucleotides are TGTGCCAGTAGAAACACAGGTCACACTGAAGCTTTCTTT. This gives the protein CASRNTGHTEAFF.

This chain links TRBV7-9 with TRBJ2-5, with 7 bases matching TRBD1. There are 14 residues in the CDR3. J gave up 7 bases and V 4 bases, and 9 bases lay outside the gene matches. CDR1 SEHNR and CDR2 FQNEAQ come from the germline V gene (reference sequence). The CDR3 protein is CASSSPGGSGTQYF. CDR3 DNA sequence: TGTGCCAGCAGCTCTCCAGGGGGATCGGGGACCCAGTACTTC.

The J gene is TRBJ1-1, the V gene TRBV6-6; D call uncertain. The V and J ends lost 3 bases and 3 bases respectively, with 14 bases between them. CDR3 size: 15 residues. CDR1 is MNHNY, CDR2 SVGAGI, per germline (reference sequence). The CDR3 bases are TGTGCCAGCAGTTATTTCGGGTACGGAGACACTGAAGCTTTCTTT. Residues: CASSYFGYGDTEAFF.

The genes are TRBV30 and TRBJ2-7, with TRBD2 matching 10 bases. The V segment lost 3 bases and the J segment 4 bases; nucleotides outside the gene matches: 12. The germline V gene has CDR1 GTSNPN and CDR2 SVGIG (reference sequence). The CDR3 consists of 16 residues. In nucleotides, the CDR3 is TGTGCCTGGAGAAAGCGGGGGGGCCGTGGATGGTACGAGCAGTACTTC. Protein: CAWRKRGGRGWYEQYF.

The rearrangement joins TRBV10-3 to TRBJ2-2, with a possible D match to TRBD2 (6 bases). The CDR3 is 16 amino acids. Trimming removed 2 bases from V and 2 bases from J, with 12 bases in between. CDR1 is ENHRY, CDR2 SYGVKD, per germline. In DNA, the CDR3 is TGTGCCATCAGTGAGGATGGGGGGAGTAACACCGGGGAGCTGTTTTTT. It codes for CAISEDGGSNTGELFF.

V gene TRBV2 combines with J gene TRBJ1-1; D call uncertain. Trimming removed 6 bases at V and 1 base at J, with 15 bases between. The CDR3 runs 15 residues. CDR1 is SNHLY and CDR2 is FYNNEI in the germline V gene. DNA of the CDR3: TGTGCCAGCAGGGACTCCCTTCAGAAGAACACTGAAGCTTTCTTT. It is translated as CASRDSLQKNTEAFF.

This chain uses TRBV9 with TRBJ1-5; D unclear. Per germline, CDR1 SGDLS and CDR2 YYNGEE. The CDR3 consists of 13 residues. Trimming stripped 1 base from V and 5 bases from J, with 7 bases between. DNA of the CDR3: TGTGCCAGCAGCGTATTCATTGATCAGCCCCAGCATTTT. This encodes CASSVFIDQPQHF.

The chain recombines TRBV19 with TRBJ1-2, with 8 bases that match TRBD1. Unmatched junction bases numbered 21, after V lost 10 bases and J lost 8 bases. Germline CDR1 LNHDA, CDR2 SQIVND (reference sequence). The CDR3 has 16 residues. Here the CDR3 reads CAILKAGQVLSGGYTF. CDR3 nucleotide sequence: TGTGCCATTCTGAAGGCGGGACAGGTGCTATCGGGGGGCTACACCTTC. Supplemented by reference TRBV19 and TRBJ1-2, the full variable domain reads DGGITQSPKYLFRKEGQNVTLSCEQNLNHDAMYWYRQDPGQGLRLIYYSQIVNDFQKGDIAEGYSVSREKKESFPLTVTSAQKNPTAFYLCAILKAGQVLSGGYTFGSGTRLTVV.

The CDR3 sequence is CASSDSGTGRNSPLHF. CDR3 nucleotides: TGCGCCAGCAGTGATTCCGGGACAGGGCGGAATTCACCCCTCCACTTT. The chain couples TRBV10-1 to TRBJ1-6, with 9 positions matching TRBD1. The CDR3 loop spans 16 amino acids. V trimming: 3 bases; J trimming: 7 bases; junction bases outside the gene matches: 7. The germline gives CDR1 WNHNN, CDR2 SYGVQD (reference sequence).

The chain combines TRBV24-1 with TRBJ1-5; D remains unclear. The CDR3 sequence is 15 residues long. Germline loops: CDR1 KGHDR, CDR2 SFDVKD. V shed 4 bases and J shed 3 bases, with 12 bases lying between them. CDR3 residues: CATSDSGRDNQPQHF. Here the CDR3 DNA reads TGTGCCACCAGTGACAGCGGCCGGGACAATCAGCCCCAGCATTTT.

The chain joins TRBV5-1 to TRBJ1-1, with 7 bases aligning to TRBD1. The CDR3 is 12 amino acids. J lost 8 bases, V lost 1 base, and 2 bases had no gene match. Germline V gene sequence: CDR1 SGHRS, CDR2 YFSETQ. The CDR3 loop reads CASSLTGDEAFF. The CDR3 DNA reads as TGCGCCAGCAGCTTGACAGGGGACGAAGCTTTCTTT.

This chain uses TRBV10-3 with TRBJ1-1; the D gene is possibly TRBD1 (6 bases). V lost 7 bases and J lost 1, with 13 bases in between. The germline CDR1 and CDR2 sequences are ENHRY and SYGVKD. The CDR3 is 14 residues long. The CDR3 spells CAIKTQGENTEAFF. In DNA form, the CDR3 reads TGTGCCATCAAAACACAGGGTGAGAACACTGAAGCTTTCTTT.

The chain employs TRBV24-1 and TRBJ2-3, with D possibly matching TRBD1 (6 bases). From germline, CDR1 is KGHDR and CDR2 SFDVKD. The CDR3 extends over 15 amino acids. V was shortened by 3 bases and J by 3 bases, with 12 bases between the two germline ends. CDR3 sequence: CATSDPGQRTDTQYF. The CDR3 DNA reads as TGTGCCACCAGTGATCCCGGACAGCGGACAGATACGCAGTATTTT.

J is TRBJ1-1 and V is TRBV6-5, with 7 nucleotides matching TRBD1. Germline-derived CDR1 and CDR2 are MNHEY and SVGAGI. The ends lost 7 bases at V and 2 bases at J; junction bases unmatched: 4. The CDR3 loop spans 13 amino acids. CDR3 loop: CASKRGLNTEAFF. The CDR3 DNA is TGTGCCAGCAAAAGGGGGCTCAACACTGAAGCTTTCTTT.

This clone was seen a single time. The chain recombines TRBV7-9 with TRBJ2-3, with 8 bases identical to TRBD1. Per the germline V gene, CDR1 is SEHNR and CDR2 is FQNEAQ (reference sequence). The CDR3 length is 14 residues. The ends lost 7 bases at V and 1 base at J; junction bases unmatched: 4. CDR3 sequence: CASTEDRGTDTQYF. CDR3 DNA sequence: TGTGCCAGCACCGAGGACAGGGGCACAGATACGCAGTATTTT.

The chain has TRBV6-7 and TRBJ1-5; D is undetermined. TRBV6-7 is assigned to the ORF class and has an uncertain function. There are 16 residues in the CDR3. CDR3 loop: CAYSYLGLSWNQPQHF. In DNA form, the CDR3 reads TGTGCATATAGTTACTTAGGACTTTCGTGGAATCAGCCCCAGCATTTT.

The V call is TRBV19, the J call TRBJ1-4, with unresolved D. Trimming took 7 bases from V and 0 from J, leaving 9 bases between them. From germline, CDR1 is LNHDA and CDR2 SQIVND (reference sequence). This CDR3 spans 14 amino acids. The CDR3 coding sequence is TGTGCCAGTAAAGGAGGGACAACTAATGAAAAACTGTTTTTT. It specifies CASKGGTTNEKLFF.

This sequence joins TRBV27 and TRBJ2-7; weak D call: TRBD1 (6 bases). V was cut by 4 bases and J by 4 bases, with 23 bases left in between. The CDR3 has 17 residues. The germline V gene has CDR1 MNHEY and CDR2 SMNVEV (reference sequence). The CDR3 DNA is TGTGCCAGCAGTTCCGCGCGACTCTTGCGACAGGAGTACGAGCAGTACTTC. It yields the protein CASSSARLLRQEYEQYF.

The chain is built from TRBV19 and TRBJ2-1; TRBD2 agrees at 7 bases. Germline V gives CDR1 LNHDA, CDR2 SQIVND (reference sequence). V was pared by 7 bases and J by 0 bases, with 3 bases of the junction left unmatched. This CDR3 has 14 residues. CDR3 sequence (DNA): TGTGCCAGTAACCCGGGGGGCTCCTACAATGAGCAGTTCTTC. Residues: CASNPGGSYNEQFF.

The gene calls are TRBV27 and TRBJ2-1, with 10 bases aligning to TRBD2. The CDR3 has 15 amino acids. Germline V gene data show CDR1 as MNHEY and CDR2 as SMNVEV (reference sequence). With V trimmed by 4 bases and J by 6 bases, 6 bases remained unmatched. CDR3 sequence reads: CASSSSSGGINEQFF. Here the CDR3 DNA reads TGTGCCAGCAGTTCCTCTAGCGGGGGTATCAATGAGCAGTTCTTC.

V gene TRBV5-5 combines with J gene TRBJ1-4; no clear D. Trimming removed 5 bases at V and 0 bases at J, with 14 bases between. Germline lookup yields CDR1 SGHKS and CDR2 YYEKEE (reference sequence). The CDR3 contains 16 residues. The CDR3 bases are TGTGCCAGCAGTCAGCGATTACTTGCAACTAATGAAAAACTGTTTTTT. It codes for CASSQRLLATNEKLFF.

V and J are TRBV28 and TRBJ1-1; D call uncertain. From germline, CDR1 is MDHEN and CDR2 SYDVKM. The CDR3 covers 13 residues. The V end lost 7 bases, the J end lost 4 bases, and 13 bases lay between the germline ends. DNA of the CDR3: TGTGCCAGCATCCTCCGGACTTCCACTGAAGCTTTCTTT. Its translation is CASILRTSTEAFF. Drawing the rest from reference TRBV28 and TRBJ1-1, the complete variable domain is DVKVTQSSRYLVKRTGEKVFLECVQDMDHENMFWYRQDPGLGLRLIYFSYDVKMKEKGDIPEGYSVSREKKERFSLILESASTNQTSMYLCASILRTSTEAFFGQGTRLTVV.

The CDR3 spells CASSSQGVGSSPLHF. DNA for the CDR3: TGTGCCAGCAGCTCGCAGGGGGTAGGTAGTTCACCCCTCCACTTT. The chain employs TRBV7-2 and TRBJ1-6, with 7 bases that match TRBD1. CDR1 and CDR2 (germline): SGHTA, FQGNSA. With 4 bases clipped from V and 9 bases from J, the junction kept 9 bases outside the gene matches. CDR3 length: 15 amino acids. Using reference TRBV7-2 and TRBJ1-6 for the parts outside the CDR3, the full variable domain is GAGVSQSPSNKVTEKGKDVELRCDPISGHTALYWYRQSLGQGLEFLIYFQGNSAPDKSGLPSDRFSAERTGGSVSTLTIQRTQQEDSAVYLCASSSQGVGSSPLHFGNGTRLTVT.

This chain joins TRBV28 and TRBJ2-1, with D possibly matching TRBD2 (5 bases). CDR1 is MDHEN, CDR2 SYDVKM, per germline. V was pared by 4 bases and J by 0 bases, with 13 bases between. The CDR3 is made up of 16 amino acids. CDR3 nucleotides: TGTGCCAGCAGTTCGGGATCGGCGGGCTCCTACAATGAGCAGTTCTTC. Protein: CASSSGSAGSYNEQFF.

The chain uses TRBV11-3 and TRBJ1-1, with 7 bases that match TRBD1. The CDR3 contains 13 residues. Germline CDR1 SGHNT, CDR2 YENEEA. Losses at the gene ends were 6 bases for V and 5 bases for J; bases not matched to a gene: 6. CDR3 region: CASRRQGNTEAFF. The DNA of the CDR3 is TGTGCCAGCAGACGACAGGGTAATACTGAAGCTTTCTTT.

The gene calls are TRBV14 and TRBJ2-7; 8 bases map to TRBD1. The CDR3 totals 14 residues. Germline-derived CDR1 and CDR2 are SGHDN and FVKESK. Losses at the gene ends were 1 base for V and 5 bases for J; bases not matched to a gene: 4. CDR3 DNA: TGTGCCAGCAGCCAAGGGCGGACAGGGCACGAGCAGTACTTC. Protein sequence: CASSQGRTGHEQYF. The whole variable domain, remainder taken from reference TRBV14 and TRBJ2-7, is EAGVTQFPSHSVIEKGQTVTLRCDPISGHDNLYWYRRVMGKEIKFLLHFVKESKQDESGMPNNRFLAERTGGTYSTLKVQPAELEDSGVYFCASSQGRTGHEQYFGPGTRLTVT.

The chain joins TRBV7-9 to TRBJ1-2; D is unclear. The CDR3 is 17 residues long. CDR1 is SEHNR, CDR2 FQNEAQ, per germline (reference sequence). V shed 3 bases and J shed 3 bases, with 20 bases lying between them. CDR3 nucleotide sequence: TGTGCCAGCAGCTTGGCTGGGTCGAGGGTGGGTGACTATGGCTACACCTTC. It specifies CASSLAGSRVGDYGYTF.